Each of the 9 T cell receptor beta chains below was sequenced from the same sample in a study of blood T cell repertoires in COVID-19. The data were produced by immunoSEQ multiplex PCR, yet TCRdb's version contains in-frame clones alone and is incomplete. Among around 180,000 clones, approximately 86% were seen once, and the ten largest hold about 2%. Sequencing was carried out using peripheral blood. These receptors were taken from a man between 65 and 80 years old with active or convalescent COVID-19.

V gene TRBV3-1 (or the pseudogene TRBV3-2) combines with J gene TRBJ1-4; 10 bases are shared with TRBD1. The V gene end was trimmed by 1 base and the J gene end by 6 bases; junction bases not matched to a gene: 5. The CDR3 length is 16 residues. The germline V gene encodes CDR1 LGHDT and CDR2 YNNKEL (reference sequence). The CDR3 DNA is TGTGCCAGCAGCCAAGGGGACAGGGGCCGGGATGAAAAACTGTTTTTT. Its translation: CASSQGDRGRDEKLFF.

This chain links TRBV7-8 with TRBJ2-2, with 10 bases matching TRBD2. The V gene's germline CDR1 is SGHVS and CDR2 FQNEAQ. The CDR3 consists of 19 residues. With 2 bases clipped from V and 4 bases from J, the junction kept 13 bases outside the gene matches. This chain's CDR3 is CASSLLSSGGLSLTGELFF. As DNA, the CDR3 is TGTGCCAGCAGCTTATTGTCTAGCGGGGGACTCTCACTCACCGGGGAGCTGTTTTTT.

This chain uses TRBV29-1 with TRBJ2-7, with D possibly matching TRBD2 (5 bases). The CDR3 sequence is 11 residues long. Germline V gene lookup returns CDR1 SQVTM and CDR2 ANQGSEA. The ends were cut back, 5 bases at V and 4 bases at J, with 9 bases in the middle. CDR3: CSVLRGYEQYF. In nucleotides, the CDR3 is TGCAGCGTTCTGCGAGGGTACGAGCAGTACTTC.

This clone was observed once. This rearrangement joins TRBV4-1 to TRBJ1-5; weak D call: TRBD1 (5 bases). This CDR3 spans 15 amino acids. The V end lost 1 base, the J end lost 6 bases, and 13 bases lay between the germline ends. CDR1 MGHRA and CDR2 YSYEKL come from the germline V gene. The CDR3 DNA is TGCGCCAGCAGCCAAGTGGAGGGCAGGGCTCAGCCCCAGCATTTT. Translating gives CASSQVEGRAQPQHF.

V is TRBV29-1 and J is TRBJ1-1; D remains unclear. This CDR3 region has 14 residues. V gave up 4 bases and J gave up 5 bases, with 17 bases separating them. Germline CDR1 reads SQVTM; CDR2 reads ANQGSEA. CDR3 bases: TGCAGCGTTGCAGGAGGAGAGTTGTTAACTGAAGCTTTCTTT. It yields the protein CSVAGGELLTEAFF.

This clone was detected only once. Here the CDR3 DNA reads TGTGCCAGCAGCCAAGCCGGCTATAATTCACCCCTCCACTTT. Translated, it gives CASSQAGYNSPLHF. The chain carries TRBV3-1 (or the pseudogene TRBV3-2) and TRBJ1-6; D is ambiguous. CDR3 length: 14 residues. Germline CDR1 is LGHDT and CDR2 is YNNKEL (reference sequence). Between the trimmed V and J ends, which lost 1 base and 3 bases, there was a span of 4 bases.

The chain joins TRBV5-4 to TRBJ2-1, with D possibly TRBD2 on 5 matching bases. This CDR3 is built from 11 residues. Germline-derived CDR1 and CDR2 are SGHNT and YYREEE (reference sequence). Trimming cost V 0 bases and J 12 bases, with 7 bases left between them. The CDR3 nucleotides read TGTGCCAGCAGCTTGGGAGGGTTGCAGTTCTTC. It encodes CASSLGGLQFF.

DNA for the CDR3: TGCGCCAGCAGCTTGACTAGCGGGGGGGTAAACACCGGGGAGCTGTTTTTT. Translation gives CASSLTSGGVNTGELFF. This chain joins TRBV5-1 and TRBJ2-2; 13 bases are shared with TRBD2. The CDR3 extends over 17 amino acids. The ends lost 1 base at V and 2 bases at J; junction bases unmatched: 2. CDR1 SGHRS and CDR2 YFSETQ come from the germline V gene.

This chain links TRBV21-1 with TRBJ1-2; the D segment call TRBD1 is taken from the table without a DNA check. TRBV21-1 is a listed pseudogene. The CDR3 spans 14 residues. CDR3 sequence: CAGSTGDFNYGYTF. The CDR3 region has the DNA TGTGCCGGATCAACAGGGGACTTCAACTATGGCTACACCTTC.